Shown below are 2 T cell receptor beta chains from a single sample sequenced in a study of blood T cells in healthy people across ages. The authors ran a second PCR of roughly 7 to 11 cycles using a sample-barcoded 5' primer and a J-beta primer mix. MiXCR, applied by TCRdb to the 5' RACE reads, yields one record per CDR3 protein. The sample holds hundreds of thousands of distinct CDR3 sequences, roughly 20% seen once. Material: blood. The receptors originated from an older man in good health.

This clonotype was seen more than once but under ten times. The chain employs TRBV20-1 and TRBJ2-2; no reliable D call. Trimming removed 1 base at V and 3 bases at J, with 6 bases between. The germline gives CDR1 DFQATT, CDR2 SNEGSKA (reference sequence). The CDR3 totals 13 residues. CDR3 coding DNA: TGCAGTGCTAGAGTATCCTACACCGGGGAGCTGTTTTTT. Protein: CSARVSYTGELFF.

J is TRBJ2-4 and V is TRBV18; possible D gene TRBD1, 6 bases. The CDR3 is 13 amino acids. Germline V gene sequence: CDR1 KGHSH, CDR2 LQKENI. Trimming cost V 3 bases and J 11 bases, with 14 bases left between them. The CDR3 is CASSPIPGTLQYF. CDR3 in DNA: TGTGCCAGCTCACCCATCCCCGGGACACTTCAGTACTTC.